One and the same sample provided the 30 T cell receptor beta chains below, sequenced in a study of response to subunit inactivated influenza vaccine. TCRdb re-called the RT-PCR reads through MiXCR, storing one row per CDR3 protein. The repertoire holds about 650,000 distinct CDR3 sequences, with less than 20% as singletons. The sample was PBMCs from blood, taken 11 to 12 days after vaccination. These receptors all stem from a middle-aged man who received an inactivated influenza vaccine.

The chain uses TRBV9 and TRBJ2-7; D may be TRBD2 (5 bases). V lost 4 bases, J lost 5 bases, and 16 bases lay in between. This CDR3 is 14 amino acids long. CDR1 is SGDLS, CDR2 YYNGEE, per germline. The CDR3 region has the DNA TGTGCCAGCAGCCCCGGGGTAGCACTCGACGAGCAGTACTTC. Translated, it gives CASSPGVALDEQYF. The full variable domain, completed using reference TRBV9 and TRBJ2-7, is DSGVTQTPKHLITATGQRVTLRCSPRSGDLSVYWYQQSLDQGLQFLIQYYNGEERAKGNILERFSAQQFPDLHSELNLSSLELGDSALYFCASSPGVALDEQYFGPGTRLTVT.

A note on this clonotype: A much larger clone lies a single base off, so this may be a read error. The conserved phenylalanine or tryptophan normally closing the CDR3 is absent here, so this likely arose from a read error. V is TRBV5-1 and J is TRBJ2-7; a possible D gene is TRBD2 (6 bases). Trimming cost V 4 bases and J 1 base, with 12 bases left between them. Germline V gene lookup returns CDR1 SGHRS and CDR2 YFSETQ. The CDR3 loop spans 14 amino acids. This CDR3 is CASSPVAESYEQYL. In nucleotides, the CDR3 is TGCGCCAGCAGCCCGGTAGCGGAATCCTACGAGCAGTACTTA.

A few counts support this clonotype. The chain employs TRBV6-2 or TRBV6-3 and TRBJ2-2; 11 bases match TRBD2. The V gene's germline CDR1 is MNHEY and CDR2 SVGEGT. The CDR3 covers 16 residues. Trimming cost V 6 bases and J 0 bases; bases outside gene matches: 3. CDR3 nucleotides: TGTGCCAGCAGACTAGCGGGGGCCACGAACACCGGGGAGCTGTTTTTT. As protein: CASRLAGATNTGELFF.

This chain uses TRBV11-2 with TRBJ2-2, with D tentatively TRBD1 (6 bases). This CDR3 comprises 18 residues. CDR1 is SGHAT, CDR2 FQNNGV, per germline. Trimming left V 2 bases short and J 4 bases short, with 20 bases between. Here the CDR3 reads CASSLLVLGQGTTGELFF. CDR3 sequence (DNA): TGTGCCAGCAGCTTACTCGTCTTGGGGCAGGGGACCACCGGGGAGCTGTTTTTT. Looking up the rest from reference TRBV11-2 and TRBJ2-2 gives the full variable domain: EAGVAQSPRYKIIEKRQSVAFWCNPISGHATLYWYQQILGQGPKLLIQFQNNGVVDDSQLPKDRFSAERLKGVDSTLKIQPAKLEDSAVYLCASSLLVLGQGTTGELFFGEGSRLTVL.

The CDR3 DNA sequence: TGCAGTGCTAGGAGGGGGCAGGGGGACACTGAAGCTTTCTTT. It codes for CSARRGQGDTEAFF. The V gene is TRBV20-1, the J gene TRBJ1-1; 7 bases line up with TRBD1. The J segment lost 3 bases and the V segment lost 3 bases, leaving 7 bases of the junction unmatched. The CDR3 runs to 14 residues. Germline V CDR1 and CDR2: DFQATT, SNEGSKA (reference sequence).

This clonotype was picked up a small number of times. The chain joins TRBV7-9 to TRBJ1-2, with D uncertain. This CDR3 comprises 12 residues. CDR1 and CDR2 (germline): SEHNR, FQNEAQ (reference sequence). V gave up 4 bases and J gave up 1 base, with 4 bases separating them. CDR3 coding DNA: TGTGCCAGCAGCTGGAATAACTATGGCTACACCTTC. It specifies CASSWNNYGYTF.

This chain joins TRBV10-3 and TRBJ2-5; D tentatively fits TRBD1 or TRBD2 (5 bases each). This CDR3 region has 12 residues. CDR1 and CDR2 (germline): ENHRY, SYGVKD. Trimming removed 4 bases from V and 5 bases from J, with 8 bases in between. The chain's CDR3 is CAISVEGETQYF. The DNA for the CDR3 is TGTGCCATCAGTGTAGAGGGGGAGACCCAGTACTTC.

This clonotype was recorded a few times. The chain combines TRBV4-2 with TRBJ1-5, with TRBD1 identical over 12 bases. The length of the CDR3 is 19 residues. Germline V lookup: CDR1 LGHNA, CDR2 YNFKEQ. V gave up 1 base and J gave up 2 bases; unmatched junction bases: 9. The CDR3 DNA reads TGTGCCAGCAGCCAAGTGGGACAGGGGGCCCTGGTGGGCAATCAGCCCCAGCATTTT. It translates to CASSQVGQGALVGNQPQHF.

This clonotype was detected only a few times. This rearrangement joins TRBV5-1 to TRBJ2-1; D is undetermined. The V and J ends lost 0 bases and 4 bases respectively, with 11 bases between them. From germline, CDR1 is SGHRS and CDR2 YFSETQ. This CDR3 has 15 amino acids. CDR3 DNA: TGCGCCAGCAGCTTGGGGAGCCAACAGTACAATGAGCAGTTCTTC. This sequence encodes CASSLGSQQYNEQFF.

This clonotype has only a few counts. The gene calls are TRBV20-1 and TRBJ2-7; D is undetermined. V was clipped by 0 bases and J by 2 bases, with 14 bases between them. CDR1 and CDR2 from the germline V gene are DFQATT and SNEGSKA (reference sequence). The CDR3 sequence is 15 residues long. The CDR3 reads CSARDGAGPTYEQYF. The CDR3 DNA follows: TGCAGTGCTAGAGATGGAGCAGGACCTACCTACGAGCAGTACTTC.

This chain joins TRBV6-5 and TRBJ1-2, with 7 bases matching TRBD1. The CDR3 runs 15 residues. V shed 4 bases, J shed 0 bases, and the junction held 5 bases outside the gene matches. The germline V gene has CDR1 MNHEY and CDR2 SVGAGI. The CDR3 coding sequence is TGTGCCAGCAGTTCCGGGACAGTGGCTAACTATGGCTACACCTTC. Amino acids: CASSSGTVANYGYTF.

This clonotype was counted only a few times. V gene TRBV15 combines with J gene TRBJ2-1; D is ambiguous. Deletions cut 5 bases from V and 5 bases from J, with 13 bases between. The CDR3 contains 14 residues. The germline V gene encodes CDR1 LNHNV and CDR2 YYDKDF (reference sequence). CDR3 in amino acids: CATSGDKGHNEQFF. The CDR3 DNA is TGTGCCACCAGCGGCGACAAAGGACACAATGAGCAGTTCTTC.

This clonotype was detected ten times or more. V is TRBV29-1 and J is TRBJ2-3; the D is unclear. The germline V gene has CDR1 SQVTM and CDR2 ANQGSEA. The germline V and J ends were trimmed by 4 bases and 3 bases, with 11 bases remaining between them. CDR3 length: 13 amino acids. DNA for the CDR3: TGCAGCGTTGGAAAAGGAACTACAGATACGCAGTATTTT. The encoded protein is CSVGKGTTDTQYF.

V and J are TRBV10-3 and TRBJ2-1; TRBD2 agrees at 8 bases. V dropped 6 bases and J dropped 14; count of bases not matched to a gene: 15. The CDR3 contains 14 residues. Germline V gene lookup returns CDR1 ENHRY and CDR2 SYGVKD. The CDR3 DNA sequence: TGTGCCATCAGGGACCATAGTAGCGGGATCGGCGAGTTCTTC. Its protein product is CAIRDHSSGIGEFF.

V usage is TRBV6-1 and J usage is TRBJ2-3, with 7 bases identical to TRBD1. Germline V gene lookup returns CDR1 MNHNS and CDR2 SASEGT. Trimming cost V 9 bases and J 1 base; bases outside gene matches: 4. The CDR3 spans 13 residues. CDR3 bases: TGTGCCAGTGACAGGGACGGCACAGATACGCAGTATTTT. It is translated as CASDRDGTDTQYF.

The sample holds a few counts of this clonotype. The chain uses TRBV3-1 and TRBJ1-4; 7 bases line up with TRBD1. Germline CDR1 is LGHDT and CDR2 is YNNKEL (reference sequence). Losses at the gene ends were 4 bases for V and 3 bases for J; bases not matched to a gene: 8. This CDR3 has 16 amino acids. The CDR3 protein is CASSPSRQGSNEKLFF. In DNA, the CDR3 is TGTGCCAGCAGCCCATCCCGACAGGGCTCTAATGAAAAACTGTTTTTT. The full variable domain, with the rest looked up from reference TRBV3-1 and TRBJ1-4, is DTAVSQTPKYLVTQMGNDKSIKCEQNLGHDTMYWYKQDSKKFLKIMFSYNNKELIINETVPNRFSPKSPDKAHLNLHINSLELGDSAVYFCASSPSRQGSNEKLFFGSGTQLSVL.

This clonotype showed up just once. This chain connects TRBV12-3 or TRBV12-4 to TRBJ1-5; D ambiguous. The CDR3 has 14 amino acids. Trimming stripped 3 bases from V and 3 bases from J, with 9 bases between. The CDR3 protein is CASSLQFNNQPQHF. In DNA form, the CDR3 reads TGTGCCAGCAGTTTGCAGTTTAACAATCAGCCCCAGCATTTT.

This clonotype was seen a handful of times. The chain couples TRBV14 to TRBJ1-4; D is perhaps TRBD1 (5 bases). V lost 5 bases and J 6 bases, leaving 13 bases between the germline ends. The CDR3 is made up of 14 amino acids. Germline-derived CDR1 and CDR2 are SGHDN and FVKESK. The CDR3 coding sequence is TGTGCCAGCAGCGAGGGACCTTCGGATGAAAAACTGTTTTTT. Protein sequence: CASSEGPSDEKLFF.

The chain couples TRBV5-1 to TRBJ2-1; no reliable D call. CDR1 and CDR2 (germline): SGHRS, YFSETQ. CDR3 length equals 12 residues. Trimming left V 5 bases short and J 5 bases short, with 8 bases between. In nucleotides, the CDR3 is TGCGCCAGCAGGTACCAGGACAATGAGCAGTTCTTC. Its protein product is CASRYQDNEQFF.

This clonotype was observed many times. The chain uses TRBV3-1 and TRBJ2-1, with D unresolved. V was trimmed by 0 bases and J by 1 base, leaving 13 bases between them. There are 17 residues in the CDR3. Per germline, CDR1 LGHDT and CDR2 YNNKEL (reference sequence). The CDR3 sequence is CASSQDSAAHSYNEQFF. CDR3 coding DNA: TGTGCCAGCAGCCAAGATTCGGCGGCCCATTCCTACAATGAGCAGTTCTTC.

V gene TRBV6-1 combines with J gene TRBJ2-7; D is possibly TRBD2 (5 bases). V was cut by 1 base and J by 2 bases, with 12 bases left in between. CDR1 is MNHNS, CDR2 SASEGT, per germline. The CDR3 is 15 amino acids. This CDR3 reads CASSEVAGPTYEQYF. The CDR3 nucleotides are TGTGCCAGCAGTGAAGTGGCGGGCCCCACCTACGAGCAGTACTTC.

This clonotype was seen only a few times. The rearrangement joins TRBV7-2 to TRBJ1-2; TRBD1 is a possible D gene (6 bases). The V gene's germline CDR1 is SGHTA and CDR2 FQGNSA. The CDR3 consists of 13 residues. V was shortened by 5 bases and J by 7 bases, with 14 bases between the two germline ends. CDR3: CASSPDTTGGYTF. The CDR3 DNA is TGTGCCAGCAGCCCCGATACGACAGGTGGCTACACCTTC.

This clonotype was seen a few times. This chain connects TRBV10-3 to TRBJ2-7, with 7 nucleotides matching TRBD1. The CDR3 sequence is 14 residues long. Unmatched junction bases numbered 7, after V lost 6 bases and J lost 2 bases. The V gene's germline CDR1 is ENHRY and CDR2 SYGVKD. The CDR3 loop reads CAISRDSLTYEQYF. CDR3 sequence (DNA): TGTGCCATCAGCAGGGACAGCCTAACCTACGAGCAGTACTTC.

This clonotype was observed many times. The chain carries TRBV3-1 and TRBJ2-7; tentatively, D is TRBD1 (5 bases). This CDR3 spans 13 amino acids. From germline, CDR1 is LGHDT and CDR2 YNNKEL (reference sequence). The V end lost 4 bases, the J end lost 3 bases, and 10 bases lay between the germline ends. The CDR3 nucleotides read TGTGCCAGCAGCCCGAACAGGATCTACGAGCAGTACTTC. Protein sequence: CASSPNRIYEQYF.

This clonotype was observed a handful of times. This chain uses TRBV4-3 with TRBJ1-3; possible D gene TRBD1, 5 bases. There are 17 residues in the CDR3. The germline gives CDR1 LGHNA, CDR2 YSLEER. V was pared by 1 base and J by 1 base, with 14 bases between. CDR3 region: CASSQATTRQSGNTIYF. DNA of the CDR3: TGCGCCAGCAGCCAAGCGACCACTCGACAGTCTGGAAACACCATATATTTT.

Here the CDR3 reads CASSELGSTADTQYF. CDR3 coding DNA: TGTGCCAGCAGTGAACTCGGAAGTACAGCAGATACGCAGTATTTT. The chain carries TRBV2 and TRBJ2-3, with D uncertain. Per germline, CDR1 SNHLY and CDR2 FYNNEI. The CDR3 totals 15 residues. Trimming removed 2 bases at V and 4 bases at J, with 13 bases between.

This rearrangement joins TRBV29-1 to TRBJ2-1, with 10 bases identical to TRBD1. V was pared by 4 bases and J by 8 bases, with 5 bases of the junction left unmatched. This CDR3 has 13 residues. Germline V CDR1 and CDR2: SQVTM, ANQGSEA. CDR3 region: CSVARDRGDEQFF. The CDR3, as DNA: TGCAGCGTTGCGAGGGACAGGGGCGATGAGCAGTTCTTC.

The chain recombines TRBV20-1 with TRBJ2-3, with D perhaps given as TRBD1 or TRBD2 (5 bases each). Germline-derived CDR1 and CDR2 are DFQATT and SNEGSKA (reference sequence). The CDR3 is 16 residues long. The V and J ends lost 2 bases and 5 bases respectively, with 20 bases between them. The CDR3 DNA sequence: TGCAGTGCTAGACGCGCCGGGACGGTCGAACGAGATACGCAGTATTTT. This sequence encodes CSARRAGTVERDTQYF.

This clonotype occurred a few times. V is TRBV2 and J is TRBJ2-2; D gene ambiguous. Per germline, CDR1 SNHLY and CDR2 FYNNEI. Trimming shortened V by 6 bases and J by 1 base, and 9 bases separated the two germline ends. The CDR3 spans 14 residues. The CDR3 loop is CASRRTVNTGELFF. CDR3 in DNA: TGTGCCAGCAGGAGGACGGTGAACACCGGGGAGCTGTTTTTT.

In this sample, this clonotype turned up many times. V usage is TRBV29-1 and J usage is TRBJ2-1; D possibly corresponds to TRBD2 (6 bases). Trimming pared 7 bases from V and 5 bases from J, leaving 12 bases between. The CDR3 contains 12 residues. Germline lookup yields CDR1 SQVTM and CDR2 ANQGSEA. DNA of the CDR3: TGCAGCGCCCGGGGGAGTCACAATGAGCAGTTCTTC. It specifies CSARGSHNEQFF.